These T cell receptor beta chains were read from a single sample in a study of post-analysis software for immune sequencing data. Each CDR3 protein gets one entry after TCRdb re-called the PCR reads with MiXCR. The sample yields approximately 770,000 distinct CDR3 sequences, roughly 50% seen once. The sequencing input was blood. Every receptor here comes from a girl aged 10-17 years with multiple sclerosis. CDR3s include the opening cysteine and the closing phenylalanine or tryptophan. D genes are given only for firm matches. Clone size is stated in some rows and not others, as once, few, many or a class when expanded.

clone_size d_call cdr3_length j_call v_call cdr3_nt cdr3_aa
many TRBD2 14 TRBJ2-7 TRBV9 TGTGCCAGCAGCGGGGGACTAGCGGGTTACGAGCAGTACTTC CASSGGLAGYEQYF
once NA 14 TRBJ2-7 TRBV6-2/TRBV6-3 TGTGCCTCCCTCCAGCCCAGGGAGACCTACGAGCAGTACTTC CASLQPRETYEQYF
NA TRBD1 15 TRBJ2-7 TRBV7-9 TGTACCAGCAGCCGGACAGGGACCTACTCCTACGAGCAGTACTTC CTSSRTGTYSYEQYF
NA TRBD2 17 TRBJ2-1 TRBV27 TGTGCCAGCAGTTTAATAACTAGCGCATTTTCCTACAATGAGCAGTTCTTC CASSLITSAFSYNEQFF
NA NA 11 TRBJ1-1 TRBV6-2/TRBV6-3 TGTGCCAGCAGTTACGGAGGGGGAGCTTTCTTT CASSYGGGAFF
few TRBD2 15 TRBJ2-7 TRBV4-1 TGCGCCAGCAGCCAAGATGGCGGGAGACCCAACGAGCAGTACTTC CASSQDGGRPNEQYF
NA NA 16 TRBJ1-1 TRBV6-6 TGTGCCAGCAGTTACTCTCGGATCTCCGGTGGGACTGAAGCTTTCTTT CASSYSRISGGTEAFF
NA NA 14 TRBJ2-7 TRBV6-2/TRBV6-3 TGTGCCAGCAGTCAACTCGTGGGGGCATACGAGCAGTACTTC CASSQLVGAYEQYF
NA NA 13 TRBJ2-5 TRBV29-1 TGCAGCACTGGACAGAGCGTCCAGGAGACCCAGTACTTC CSTGQSVQETQYF
few NA 18 TRBJ2-1 TRBV20-1 TGCAGTGCTAGAGAACAGGGACGACCGGGAGTCTCCTACAATGAGCAGTTCTTC CSAREQGRPGVSYNEQFF
NA NA 12 TRBJ2-1 TRBV5-6 TGTGCCAGCAGCCAGAACAGGGTCGAGCAGTTCTTC CASSQNRVEQFF
once NA 15 TRBJ2-1 TRBV29-1 TGCAGCGTTGAAGATCAAAGGGTCACCCCTAATGAGCAGTTCTTC CSVEDQRVTPNEQFF
NA TRBD2 16 TRBJ2-1 TRBV6-5 TGTGCCTTCGGTAAAGAGGGACTACCTTCCTACAATGAGCAGTTCTTC CAFGKEGLPSYNEQFF
few NA 15 TRBJ2-7 TRBV4-1 TGCGCCAGCAGCCACGAACACGGGGCAACCTACGAGCAGTACTTC CASSHEHGATYEQYF
NA NA 18 TRBJ2-7 TRBV20-1 TGCAGTGTTAGAGATTGGGGGGTCTTGGGGGGAAGCTCCTACGAGCAGTACTTC CSVRDWGVLGGSSYEQYF
few NA 15 TRBJ2-1 TRBV7-2 TGTGCCAGCAGCTTACCCAGGGAACTTAACAATGAGCAGTTCTTC CASSLPRELNNEQFF
NA TRBD2 19 TRBJ2-3 TRBV27 TGTGCCAGCAGTTTATGGGTAGCGGGAGGGGCCCGGGGCACAGATACGCAGTATTTT CASSLWVAGGARGTDTQYF
many TRBD1 17 TRBJ1-2 TRBV6-1 TGTGCCAGCAGTCCACTACTCGGGGGACAGGAATTCTATGGCTACACCTTC CASSPLLGGQEFYGYTF
NA TRBD1 17 TRBJ2-5 TRBV6-6 TGTGCCAGCAGTTACTCTGGGACAGGGGGAGGCCAAGAGACCCAGTACTTC CASSYSGTGGGQETQYF
NA NA 15 TRBJ1-2 TRBV12-3/TRBV12-4 TGTGCCAGCAGTTCCCCGGGACGGACAAACTATGGCTACACCTTC CASSSPGRTNYGYTF
NA NA 13 TRBJ1-1 TRBV18 TGTGCCAGCTCACGTACATATAACACTGAAGCTTTCTTT CASSRTYNTEAFF
NA TRBD1 16 TRBJ2-1 TRBV28 TGTGCCAGCAGTTTACACCGGGACAGGCCCTGGGATGAGCAGTTCTTC CASSLHRDRPWDEQFF
NA TRBD1 16 TRBJ2-1 TRBV27 TGTGCCAGCAGTCCATGGGGGGGGACAGGGAAGAATGAGCAGTTCTTC CASSPWGGTGKNEQFF
NA NA 15 TRBJ1-2 TRBV12-3/TRBV12-4 TGTGCCAGCAGTTCCACAGGGATTCCGCGGGGGGGCTACACCTTC CASSSTGIPRGGYTF
NA NA 14 TRBJ2-1 TRBV13 TGTGCCAGCAGCTTAGGCCGGGGCGGGGATGAGCAGTTCTTC CASSLGRGGDEQFF
NA NA 15 TRBJ1-2 TRBV5-1 TGCGCCAGCAGCTTGGATGAGATATCTAACTATGGCTACACCTTC CASSLDEISNYGYTF
NA NA 13 TRBJ1-1 TRBV12-3/TRBV12-4 TGTGCCAGCAGTTTTAAGATGAACACTGAAGCTTTCTTT CASSFKMNTEAFF
NA NA 16 TRBJ2-7 TRBV2 TGTGCCAGCAGTGTAAAGTGGGGGGAGTCATCCTACGAGCAGTACTTC CASSVKWGESSYEQYF
NA NA 13 TRBJ2-5 TRBV7-9 TGTGCCAGCGGTGCCCTTTTGGAGGGTGAGCAGTACTTC CASGALLEGEQYF
NA NA 16 TRBJ2-1 TRBV7-9 TGTGCCAGCAGCAACCCCACCCACTCGGGTCTCAATGAGCAGTTCTTC CASSNPTHSGLNEQFF
NA NA 11 TRBJ2-5 TRBV20-1 TGCAGTGCTAGGAATGGGGAGACCCAGTACTTC CSARNGETQYF
NA TRBD1 14 TRBJ2-1 TRBV5-1 TGCGCCAGCAGGGGGACAGGGGCCCTGGATGAGCAGTTCTTC CASRGTGALDEQFF
NA TRBD1 16 TRBJ2-6 TRBV9 TGTGCCAGCAGCGTCCAGACAGGGGTTGGGGCCAACGTCCTGACTTTC CASSVQTGVGANVLTF
NA NA 13 TRBJ2-5 TRBV7-3 TGTGCCAGCAGCTTAAATGGCAGGGAGACCCAGTACTTC CASSLNGRETQYF
few TRBD2 16 TRBJ2-5 TRBV3-1 TGTGCCAGCAGCCAGGTCGCGGGGGGAGGGCAAGAGACCCAGTACTTC CASSQVAGGGQETQYF
NA NA 12 TRBJ2-1 TRBV9 TGTGCCAGCGGGGGGGCCATCAATGAGCAGTTCTTC CASGGAINEQFF
NA NA 12 TRBJ2-1 TRBV5-5 TGTGCCGGTAGCTTGGTTAACAATGAGCAGTTCTTC CAGSLVNNEQFF
NA NA 15 TRBJ2-3 TRBV5-1 TGCGCCAGCAGCTTGCCATTAGCGGTTACAGATACGCAGTATTTT CASSLPLAVTDTQYF
NA NA 15 TRBJ2-5 TRBV20-1 TGCAGTGCTAGATACCCTGGGGGCCGGTCGAGGACCCAGTACTTC CSARYPGGRSRTQYF
NA TRBD1 15 TRBJ1-4 TRBV20-1 TGCAGTGCTAGAAATACAGGGGACCTTAATGAAAAACTGTTTTTT CSARNTGDLNEKLFF
NA NA 14 TRBJ2-5 TRBV15 TGTGCCACCAGCAGGCCAAGGACTGGAGAGACCCAGTACTTC CATSRPRTGETQYF
NA TRBD1 15 TRBJ2-3 TRBV29-1 TGCAGCGTGGCGCCCGGGACAGGGACAACAGATACGCAGTATTTT CSVAPGTGTTDTQYF
NA TRBD2 13 TRBJ2-5 TRBV29-1 TGCAGCGTTGCCGGACTAGCGGGTCCCCCAACGTACTTC CSVAGLAGPPTYF
once TRBD1 14 TRBJ2-4 TRBV29-1 TGCAGCGTTGCGGGACAGGGGACCAAAAACATTCAGTACTTC CSVAGQGTKNIQYF
NA NA 10 TRBJ2-1 TRBV7-9 TGTGCCAGCCAGGGATATGAGCAGTTCTTC CASQGYEQFF